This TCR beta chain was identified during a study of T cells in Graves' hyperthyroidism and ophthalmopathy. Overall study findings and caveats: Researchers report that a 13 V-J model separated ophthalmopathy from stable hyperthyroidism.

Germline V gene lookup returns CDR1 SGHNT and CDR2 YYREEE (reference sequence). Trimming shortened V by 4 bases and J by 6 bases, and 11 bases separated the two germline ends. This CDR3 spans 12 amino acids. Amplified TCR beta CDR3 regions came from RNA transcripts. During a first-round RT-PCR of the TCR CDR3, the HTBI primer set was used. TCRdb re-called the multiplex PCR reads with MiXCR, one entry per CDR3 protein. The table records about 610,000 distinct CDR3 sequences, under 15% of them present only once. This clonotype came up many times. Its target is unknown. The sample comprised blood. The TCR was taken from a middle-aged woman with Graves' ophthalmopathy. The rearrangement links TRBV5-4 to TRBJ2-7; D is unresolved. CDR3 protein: CASSIGFGEQYF. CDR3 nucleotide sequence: TGTGCCAGCAGCATAGGGTTCGGCGAGCAGTACTTC.